This T cell receptor (beta chain) was sequenced in a study of resident and recirculating memory T cells in vitiligo. Study details: Shave-biopsy epidermis from lesional and nonlesional skin was sequenced alongside PBMCs.

Germline values: CDR1 SGHVS, CDR2 FNYEAQ. The CDR3 totals 17 residues. V was trimmed by 5 bases and J by 0 bases, leaving 20 bases between them. Study results and caveats: No single dominant TCR clone appeared; lesion clonality varied.

Sequencing was performed with immunoSEQ multiplex PCR; in TCRdb, only in-frame clones are kept and a portion is missing. In the table there are tens of thousands of clones, around 90% of which are singletons. Concerning this clone itself: The antigen is unknown.

Patients had to be free of confetti depigmentation, indicating active vitiligo. Sequencing input: blood. The sequence was obtained from a male donor with vitiligo. The chain couples TRBV7-6 to TRBJ2-7; tentative D call: TRBD2 (5 bases). Here the CDR3 reads CASSHPFLGESSYEQYF. DNA for the CDR3: TGTGCCAGCAGCCATCCGTTCCTCGGGGAAAGCTCCTACGAGCAGTACTTC.